This entry concerns a single TCR beta chain. This specimen belongs to a study of patients and donors after allogeneic stem cell transplantation. TCRdb reanalysed the RT-PCR reads using MiXCR and keeps one entry per CDR3 protein. The data show about 200,000 distinct CDR3 sequences, around 41% seen once. The CDR3 contains 17 residues. This clonotype was sampled from a human donor who was either an allogeneic HSCT recipient or a stem cell or donor lymphocyte infusion donor (not recorded which). It is not recorded whose cells these are; they may come from a transplant donor. Sequencing input: blood, either unsorted or a sorted T cell fraction (not recorded which). The V and J genes are TRBV21-1 and TRBJ2-2; TRBD1 is the table's D call, not checked against the DNA. TRBV21-1 is a pseudogene. This chain's CDR3 is CASSPPYGGPNTGELFF. In DNA form, the CDR3 reads TGTGCCAGCAGCCCACCGTACGGGGGGCCTAACACCGGGGAGCTGTTTTTT.